The 30 T cell receptor beta chains in this list originate from one sample, sequenced in a study of response to subunit inactivated influenza vaccine. TCRdb re-called the RT-PCR reads through MiXCR, storing one row per CDR3 protein. The table includes about 540,000 distinct CDR3 sequences, 12% to 15% detected once. This material consisted of PBMCs from blood, taken about 12 days after vaccination. The source is a man aged 50 or older who received an inactivated influenza vaccine.

CDR3 region: CASSPSAGASTPTNYGYTF. The CDR3 nucleotides are TGCGCCAGCAGCCCTTCGGCAGGGGCCTCCACCCCTACTAACTATGGCTACACCTTC. V is TRBV4-3 and J is TRBJ1-2; possible D gene TRBD1, 6 bases. Trimming stripped 4 bases from V and 0 bases from J, with 24 bases between. CDR3 length equals 19 residues. The V gene's germline CDR1 is LGHNA and CDR2 YSLEER.

This chain links TRBV6-2 or TRBV6-3 with TRBJ2-3, with a weak D call TRBD1 (6 bases). Trimming took off 2 bases at V and 2 bases at J, with 14 bases between the two ends. The CDR3 is 16 residues long. CDR1 is MNHEY and CDR2 is SVGEGT in the germline V gene. CDR3 coding DNA: TGTGCCAGCAGTTACGCAACAGGGTTTTTCACAGATACGCAGTATTTT. Its protein product is CASSYATGFFTDTQYF.

The CDR3 DNA reads TGTGCCAGTAGGCCCTCTAGCGGGAGGGAAAATGAGCAGTTCTTC. Its translation is CASRPSSGRENEQFF. The V and J genes are TRBV19 and TRBJ2-1; 12 bases are a match to TRBD2. The junction had 7 bases not matched to a gene; V was cut back by 6 bases and J by 7 bases. In germline, CDR1 is LNHDA, CDR2 SQIVND (reference sequence). The CDR3 length is 15 residues.

This clonotype was recorded a few times. CDR3 region: CASSTTTNNEQFF. The CDR3 DNA reads TGCGCCAGCAGCACGACTACTAACAATGAGCAGTTCTTC. The gene calls are TRBV5-1 and TRBJ2-1; tentatively, D is TRBD2 (5 bases). The V end lost 4 bases, the J end lost 5 bases, and 10 bases lay between the germline ends. The germline V gene has CDR1 SGHRS and CDR2 YFSETQ. The length of the CDR3 is 13 residues.

The V call is TRBV29-1, the J call TRBJ2-7; possible D gene TRBD1, 6 bases. Germline V gene data show CDR1 as SQVTM and CDR2 as ANQGSEA. The V end was cut by 4 bases, the J end by 5 bases, with 18 bases between. The CDR3 extends over 14 amino acids. CDR3 in DNA: TGCAGCGTTGGGGCCAGGGGTATCTGGAACGAGCAGTACTTC. Protein sequence: CSVGARGIWNEQYF.

This clonotype was observed a handful of times. The chain has TRBV4-2 and TRBJ2-1, with 7 bases identical to TRBD1. This CDR3 has 15 amino acids. Germline V gives CDR1 LGHNA, CDR2 YNFKEQ. With 0 bases clipped from V and 9 bases from J, the junction kept 8 bases outside the gene matches. The CDR3 DNA follows: TGTGCCAGCAGCCAAGAACCTGACAGGGTAGCTGAGCAGTTCTTC. Translation gives CASSQEPDRVAEQFF.

The chain joins TRBV3-1 to TRBJ1-1; unclear D gene. The germline V gene has CDR1 LGHDT and CDR2 YNNKEL (reference sequence). Trimming took off 1 base at V and 7 bases at J, with 7 bases between the two ends. The CDR3 is 12 residues long. This chain's CDR3 is CASSQAAGEAFF. In nucleotides, the CDR3 is TGTGCCAGCAGCCAAGCTGCTGGTGAAGCTTTCTTT.

The gene calls are TRBV11-2 and TRBJ2-1, with 9 bases identical to TRBD1. Per the germline V gene, CDR1 is SGHAT and CDR2 is FQNNGV. The CDR3 covers 17 residues. J was trimmed by 0 bases and V by 5 bases; bases with no gene match: 8. For the CDR3, the DNA is TGTGCCAGCAGCCTACGACCGGGACAGGGCTCCTACAATGAGCAGTTCTTC. Amino acid sequence: CASSLRPGQGSYNEQFF.

This clonotype was seen more than once but under ten times. J is TRBJ2-7 and V is TRBV5-1; D may be TRBD1 or TRBD2 (5 bases each). Germline V gene lookup returns CDR1 SGHRS and CDR2 YFSETQ. Trimming shortened V by 5 bases and J by 2 bases, and 11 bases separated the two germline ends. The CDR3 is made up of 13 amino acids. CDR3 coding DNA: TGCGCCAGCAGGAGGGACCCCGCCTACGAGCAGTACTTC. It translates to CASRRDPAYEQYF.

This clonotype turned up a few times. This chain links TRBV10-3 with TRBJ2-7, with TRBD1 matching over 7 bases. The CDR3 sequence is 16 residues long. With V trimmed by 4 bases and J by 3 bases, 12 bases remained unmatched. Germline V gene data show CDR1 as ENHRY and CDR2 as SYGVKD. CDR3 bases: TGTGCCATCAGTGGAACAGGGGAGATTCTATACTACGAGCAGTACTTC. It codes for CAISGTGEILYYEQYF.

V is TRBV29-1 and J is TRBJ2-3; D may be TRBD2 (6 bases). The V gene lost 2 bases and the J gene lost 1 base, with 16 bases spanning the gap. Germline V gene data show CDR1 as SQVTM and CDR2 as ANQGSEA. The CDR3 totals 16 residues. CDR3 loop: CSVERWAGTGTDTQYF. The CDR3 nucleotides are TGCAGCGTTGAACGATGGGCGGGGACTGGCACAGATACGCAGTATTTT.

CDR3 residues: CASSLESTTQETQYF. In DNA form, the CDR3 reads TGTGCCAGCAGCTTGGAATCTACTACCCAAGAGACCCAGTACTTC. This sequence joins TRBV5-4 and TRBJ2-5; D gene ambiguous. V was trimmed by 0 bases and J by 1 base, leaving 10 bases between them. The CDR3 sequence is 15 residues long. Germline-derived CDR1 and CDR2 are SGHNT and YYREEE (reference sequence).

The chain uses TRBV2 and TRBJ2-7; D gene ambiguous. Trimming took 4 bases from V and 0 from J, leaving 7 bases between them. The CDR3 is 13 amino acids. CDR1 and CDR2 (germline): SNHLY, FYNNEI. Here the CDR3 reads CASSGRISYEQYF. The CDR3 DNA is TGTGCCAGCAGTGGCAGAATCTCCTACGAGCAGTACTTC.

This clonotype has only a few counts. The J gene is TRBJ2-7, the V gene TRBV2; tentative D call: TRBD1 (5 bases). The CDR3 totals 16 residues. The ends were cut back, 7 bases at V and 6 bases at J, with 25 bases in the middle. Germline values: CDR1 SNHLY, CDR2 FYNNEI. DNA of the CDR3: TGTGCCAGCACTTATTCGCCGACAGCTCCTTTCCTCGAGCAGTACTTC. Protein sequence: CASTYSPTAPFLEQYF.

As regards this clonotype: A read error is possible here, since a much larger clone lies one base away. The chain combines TRBV5-1 with TRBJ2-7; 11 bases are shared with TRBD1. V was pared by 7 bases and J by 2 bases, with 8 bases of the junction left unmatched. The CDR3 totals 15 residues. Germline V CDR1 and CDR2: SGHRS, YFSETQ. CDR3 residues: CASGQGTGGTYEQYF. The CDR3 bases are TGCGCCAGCGGCCAAGGGACAGGGGGTACCTACGAGCAGTACTTC.

This clonotype was found a few times. V and J are TRBV29-1 and TRBJ1-1; no firm D call. The V gene lost 5 bases and the J gene lost 1 base, with 8 bases spanning the gap. CDR3 length: 12 residues. Germline V gene sequence: CDR1 SQVTM, CDR2 ANQGSEA. For the CDR3, the DNA is TGCAGCGTTACTTTTCGGAACACTGAAGCTTTCTTT. It specifies CSVTFRNTEAFF.

This clonotype was counted a few times. The V gene is TRBV3-1, the J gene TRBJ2-1; D is unclear. Germline V gives CDR1 LGHDT, CDR2 YNNKEL (reference sequence). The CDR3 runs to 11 residues. V lost 3 bases to trimming and J lost 10 bases, with 7 bases between them. For the CDR3, the DNA is TGTGCCAGCAGCCAGTATGAGGAGCAGTTCTTC. It is translated as CASSQYEEQFF.

This clonotype was detected a few times. The chain is built from TRBV7-8 and TRBJ2-1; D not resolved. The CDR3 extends over 17 amino acids. The germline V and J ends were trimmed by 2 bases and 9 bases, with 23 bases remaining between them. Germline values: CDR1 SGHVS, CDR2 FQNEAQ. As DNA, the CDR3 is TGTGCCAGCAGCTTACTCGGTCTAGTGGGGATCGTTGGTGAGCAGTTCTTC. Protein product: CASSLLGLVGIVGEQFF.

The rearrangement joins TRBV7-9 to TRBJ2-3, with TRBD2 matching 8 bases. The CDR3 is made up of 14 amino acids. With 1 base clipped from V and 5 bases from J, the junction kept 2 bases outside the gene matches. Per the germline V gene, CDR1 is SEHNR and CDR2 is FQNEAQ (reference sequence). The CDR3 nucleotides are TGTGCCAGCAGCTTAGAGCGGGGGTTAGATACGCAGTATTTT. Protein product: CASSLERGLDTQYF.

This chain connects TRBV7-2 to TRBJ2-5; TRBD2 matches 11 bases. CDR1 and CDR2 (germline): SGHTA, FQGNSA. The CDR3 contains 14 residues. Trimming at V came to 4 bases and at J to 7 bases, leaving 5 bases not matched to a gene. This CDR3 reads CASSWHSGGGTQYF. Here the CDR3 DNA reads TGTGCCAGCAGCTGGCATAGCGGGGGGGGGACCCAGTACTTC.

This clonotype showed up many times. The V call is TRBV7-9, the J call TRBJ2-7, with a possible D match to TRBD1 (6 bases). Per the germline V gene, CDR1 is SEHNR and CDR2 is FQNEAQ (reference sequence). This CDR3 is 13 amino acids long. Trimming took 5 bases from V and 5 from J, leaving 13 bases between them. CDR3 amino acids: CASSLSQGNEQYF. DNA of the CDR3: TGTGCCAGCAGCCTCAGCCAGGGGAACGAGCAGTACTTC.

This clonotype was counted only a few times. The gene calls are TRBV15 and TRBJ1-1; TRBD1 aligns across 8 bases. This CDR3 is built from 16 residues. CDR1 is LNHNV, CDR2 YYDKDF, per germline (reference sequence). The V segment lost 3 bases and the J segment 4 bases; nucleotides outside the gene matches: 10. The CDR3 loop reads CATSRGIGQGGTEAFF. The CDR3 nucleotides are TGTGCCACCAGCAGGGGCATAGGACAGGGCGGCACTGAAGCTTTCTTT.

V is TRBV15 and J is TRBJ2-5, with TRBD1 identical over 7 bases. Trimming removed 5 bases from V and 0 bases from J; junction bases left unmatched: 3. Germline V lookup: CDR1 LNHNV, CDR2 YYDKDF (reference sequence). CDR3 length equals 14 residues. CDR3 DNA: TGTGCCACCAGCGTACAGGGGTACCAAGAGACCCAGTACTTC. This translates into CATSVQGYQETQYF.

This clonotype was recorded a few times. The CDR3 is CASSLDARASSYNEQFF. CDR3 nucleotides: TGTGCCAGCAGCTTAGATGCCAGGGCCAGCTCCTACAATGAGCAGTTCTTC. The genes are TRBV11-2 and TRBJ2-1, with D tentatively TRBD1 (5 bases). The V end was cut by 0 bases, the J end by 0 bases, with 12 bases between. In germline, CDR1 is SGHAT, CDR2 FQNNGV. The CDR3 extends over 17 amino acids.

This clonotype was observed many times. The chain employs TRBV12-3 or TRBV12-4 and TRBJ1-5; D unresolved. This CDR3 has 16 amino acids. V lost 1 base and J lost 1, with 11 bases in between. The CDR3 spells CASSLVGGMSNQPQHF. DNA of the CDR3: TGTGCCAGCAGTTTAGTGGGCGGGATGAGCAATCAGCCCCAGCATTTT.

This clonotype was counted only a few times. The rearrangement links TRBV7-8 to TRBJ2-5; TRBD2 matches 10 bases. Germline-derived CDR1 and CDR2 are SGHVS and FQNEAQ. The CDR3 is 15 residues long. With V trimmed by 1 base and J by 9 bases, 8 bases remained unmatched. CDR3: CASSLDWLAGASQYF. The CDR3 bases are TGTGCCAGCAGCTTAGATTGGCTAGCGGGAGCGTCCCAGTACTTC.

The chain recombines TRBV28 with TRBJ2-1, with 7 bases identical to TRBD2. The germline V gene has CDR1 MDHEN and CDR2 SYDVKM. The CDR3 contains 15 residues. Germline trimming cut 6 bases from V and 0 bases from J; bases unmatched to any gene: 5. CDR3 sequence reads: CASRQLANSYNEQFF. CDR3 bases: TGTGCCAGCAGGCAACTAGCGAACTCCTACAATGAGCAGTTCTTC. Variable domain in full (rest from reference TRBV28 and TRBJ2-1): DVKVTQSSRYLVKRTGEKVFLECVQDMDHENMFWYRQDPGLGLRLIYFSYDVKMKEKGDIPEGYSVSREKKERFSLILESASTNQTSMYLCASRQLANSYNEQFFGPGTRLTVL.

DNA of the CDR3: TGTGCCAGCAGCGTCAACAGGGGTTCGGAGACCCAGTACTTC. It encodes CASSVNRGSETQYF. This chain uses TRBV11-1 with TRBJ2-5; TRBD1 matches 7 bases. J gave up 5 bases and V 5 bases, and 8 bases lay outside the gene matches. CDR3 length: 14 amino acids. Germline V gives CDR1 SGHAT, CDR2 FQDESV (reference sequence).

V is TRBV20-1 and J is TRBJ2-7; TRBD1 matches 9 bases. The CDR3 has 14 amino acids. The V segment lost 5 bases and the J segment 5 bases; nucleotides outside the gene matches: 10. Germline-derived CDR1 and CDR2 are DFQATT and SNEGSKA (reference sequence). For the CDR3, the DNA is TGCAGTGCTCCCCGGGACAGGGCTCTCGACGAGCAGTACTTC. The encoded protein is CSAPRDRALDEQYF.

This chain links TRBV14 with TRBJ1-4; no definite D call. The V end lost 1 base, the J end lost 8 bases, and 11 bases lay between the germline ends. Looked up from germline, CDR1 is SGHDN and CDR2 is FVKESK. The CDR3 spans 14 residues. The CDR3 sequence is CASSQVGFQEKLFF. CDR3 sequence (DNA): TGTGCCAGCAGCCAAGTGGGATTCCAGGAAAAACTGTTTTTT.